This record covers a single TCR beta chain. The V and J ends lost 5 bases and 6 bases, in that order; junction bases with no gene match: 14. Germline assignment: CDR1 LNHNV and CDR2 YYDKDF (reference sequence). The CDR3 is 17 residues long. This sample was included in a study of T cell repertoires in ileal Crohn's disease. Time point specified: neoterminal ileum biopsy at postoperative endoscopy, about 6 months after surgery. The method was immunoSEQ multiplex PCR; TCRdb's version includes in-frame clones alone and lacks a portion of them. There are around 400 clones in the sample; around 92% occur only once, and 12% to 15% lies in the top ten.

Sequencing was done on a sample of ileal tissue. The chain carries TRBV15 and TRBJ2-2, with 8 bases that match TRBD1. The source is an adult with Crohn's disease. The CDR3 nucleotides read TGTGCCACCAGCGGACGAACCCGGACAGGGTATTCCGGGGAGCTGTTTTTT. It specifies CATSGRTRTGYSGELFF. Looking up the rest from reference TRBV15 and TRBJ2-2 gives the full variable domain: DAMVIQNPRYQVTQFGKPVTLSCSQTLNHNVMYWYQQKSSQAPKLLFHYYDKDFNNEADTPDNFQSRRPNTSFCFLDIRSPGLGDTAMYLCATSGRTRTGYSGELFFGEGSRLTVL.